The present T cell receptor (beta chain) was sequenced within a study of cytomegalovirus exposure and HLA in healthy donors. Study-wide results and caveats: Association with HLA alleles at 0.05 false discovery rate was found for 16,951 TCR beta sequences in a later analysis. The study reported that TCR beta sequences accurately predicted HLA-A and HLA-B alleles in most subjects. There were some public TCRs occurring in many donors, but most TCR sequences were rare. Later analysis demonstrated an association between a missense DCLRE1C variant and TCR beta V- and J-gene trimming.

In the PCR, 60 Vbeta and 13 Jbeta primers were used. This table comes from immunoSEQ multiplex PCR, and its TCRdb copy is limited to in-frame clones, with some not included. The ten most abundant clones cover 1% to 1.5% of a sample with roughly 42,000 clones. Concerning this clone itself: Its target is unknown.

The germline CDR1 and CDR2 sequences are GTSNPN and SVGIG (reference sequence). The CDR3 contains 14 residues. V was cut by 3 bases and J by 4 bases, with 15 bases left in between. The chain uses TRBV30 and TRBJ1-2, with D tentatively TRBD1 (6 bases). Sample: PBMCs. The TCR originated in a man aged 25 to 40 in good health and CMV-seronegative. For the CDR3, the DNA is TGTGCCTGGAGCCCGGGGGGCAAAAGCTATGGCTACACCTTC. Translating gives CAWSPGGKSYGYTF.